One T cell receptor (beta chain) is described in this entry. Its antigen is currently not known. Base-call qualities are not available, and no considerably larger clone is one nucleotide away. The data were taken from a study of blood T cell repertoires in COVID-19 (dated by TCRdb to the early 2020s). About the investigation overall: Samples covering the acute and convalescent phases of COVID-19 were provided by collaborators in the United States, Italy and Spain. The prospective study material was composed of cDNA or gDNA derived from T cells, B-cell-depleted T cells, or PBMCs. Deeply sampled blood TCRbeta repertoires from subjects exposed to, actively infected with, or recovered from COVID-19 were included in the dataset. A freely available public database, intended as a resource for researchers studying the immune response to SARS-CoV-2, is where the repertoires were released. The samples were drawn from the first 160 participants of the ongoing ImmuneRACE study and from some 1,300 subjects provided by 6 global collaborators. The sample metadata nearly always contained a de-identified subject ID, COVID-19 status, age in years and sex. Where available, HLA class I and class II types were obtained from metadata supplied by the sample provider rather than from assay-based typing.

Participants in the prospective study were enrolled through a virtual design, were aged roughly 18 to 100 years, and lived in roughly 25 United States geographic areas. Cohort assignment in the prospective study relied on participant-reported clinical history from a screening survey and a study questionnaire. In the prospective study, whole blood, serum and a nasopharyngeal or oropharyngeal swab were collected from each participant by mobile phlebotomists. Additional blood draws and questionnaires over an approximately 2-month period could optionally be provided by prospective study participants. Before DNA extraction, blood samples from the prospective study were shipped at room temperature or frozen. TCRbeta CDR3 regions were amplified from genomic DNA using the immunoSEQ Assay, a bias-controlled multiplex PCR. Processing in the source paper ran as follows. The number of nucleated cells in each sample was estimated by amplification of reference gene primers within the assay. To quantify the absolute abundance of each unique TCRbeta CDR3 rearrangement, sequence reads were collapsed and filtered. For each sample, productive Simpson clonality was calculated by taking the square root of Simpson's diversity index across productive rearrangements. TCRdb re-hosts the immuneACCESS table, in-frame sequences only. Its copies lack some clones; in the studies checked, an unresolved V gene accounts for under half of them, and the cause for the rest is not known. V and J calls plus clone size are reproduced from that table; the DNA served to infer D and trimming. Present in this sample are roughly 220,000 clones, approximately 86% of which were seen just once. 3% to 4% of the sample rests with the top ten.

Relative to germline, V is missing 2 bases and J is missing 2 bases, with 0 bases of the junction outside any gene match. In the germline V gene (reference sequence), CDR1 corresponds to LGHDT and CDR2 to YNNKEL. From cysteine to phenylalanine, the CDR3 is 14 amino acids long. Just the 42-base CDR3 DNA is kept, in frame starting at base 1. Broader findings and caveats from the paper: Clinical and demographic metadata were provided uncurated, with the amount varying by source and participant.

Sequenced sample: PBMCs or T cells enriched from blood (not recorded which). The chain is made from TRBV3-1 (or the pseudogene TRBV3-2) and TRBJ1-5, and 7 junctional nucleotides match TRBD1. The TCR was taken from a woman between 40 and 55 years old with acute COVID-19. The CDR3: CASSQTGGNQPQHF. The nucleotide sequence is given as TGTGCCAGCAGCCAAACAGGGGGCAATCAGCCCCAGCATTTT.